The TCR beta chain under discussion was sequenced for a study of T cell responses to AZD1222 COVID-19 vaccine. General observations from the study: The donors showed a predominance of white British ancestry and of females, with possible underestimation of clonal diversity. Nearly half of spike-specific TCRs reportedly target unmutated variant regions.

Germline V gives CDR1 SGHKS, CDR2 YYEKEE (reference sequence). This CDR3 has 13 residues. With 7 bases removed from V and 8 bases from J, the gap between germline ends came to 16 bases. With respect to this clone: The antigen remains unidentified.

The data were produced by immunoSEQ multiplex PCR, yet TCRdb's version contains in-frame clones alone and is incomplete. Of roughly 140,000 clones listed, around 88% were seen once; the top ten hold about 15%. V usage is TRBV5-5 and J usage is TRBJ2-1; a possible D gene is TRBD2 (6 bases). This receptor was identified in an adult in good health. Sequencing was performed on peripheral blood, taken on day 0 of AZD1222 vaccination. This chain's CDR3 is CASFTSWGDEQFF. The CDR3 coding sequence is TGTGCCAGCTTTACTAGTTGGGGGGATGAGCAGTTCTTC.